One sample yielded the 31 T cell receptor beta chains listed below, sequenced in a study of radiotherapy plus CTLA-4 blockade in lung cancer. Clones were sequenced by immunoSEQ multiplex PCR, and TCRdb holds only the in-frame ones, with some missing. The data hold around 56,000 clones, with around 79% observed a single time. Sequenced here: peripheral blood, sampled from a patient treated with radiotherapy plus ipilimumab. These receptors all come from a human donor with non-small cell lung cancer who had a complete response to radiotherapy plus ipilimumab.

This clone was found a few times. The chain links TRBV2 to TRBJ2-3, with a weak D call TRBD2 (5 bases). The germline CDR1 and CDR2 sequences are SNHLY and FYNNEI. The ends were cut back, 8 bases at V and 2 bases at J, with 11 bases in the middle. The CDR3 covers 13 residues. Here the CDR3 reads CASSQRLTDTQYF. CDR3 sequence (DNA): TGTGCCAGCTCACAGCGGCTCACAGATACGCAGTATTTT.

The CDR3 coding sequence is TGTGCCAGCAGCTTAGACGTGGGACAGCGATTTTACAATGAGCAGTTCTTC. It specifies CASSLDVGQRFYNEQFF. The chain links TRBV11-3 to TRBJ2-1, with 7 nucleotides matching TRBD1. The CDR3 sequence is 17 residues long. Unmatched junction bases numbered 9, after V lost 0 bases and J lost 4 bases. Germline CDR1 is SGHNT and CDR2 is YENEEA.

A few counts support this clone. The chain joins TRBV5-4 to TRBJ1-4, with 12 bases fitting TRBD1. The germline gives CDR1 SGHNT, CDR2 YYREEE (reference sequence). V lost 2 bases, J lost 5 bases, and 4 bases stayed unmatched. The CDR3 consists of 16 residues. DNA for the CDR3: TGTGCCAGCAGCTTTGGGACAGGGGGCTGGAATGAAAAACTGTTTTTT. The encoded protein is CASSFGTGGWNEKLFF.

The rearrangement links TRBV25-1 to TRBJ1-1, with D perhaps matching TRBD1 (5 bases). V lost 2 bases, J lost 3 bases, and 16 bases lay in between. The CDR3 loop spans 16 amino acids. Germline CDR1 is MGHDK and CDR2 is SYGVNS. The CDR3 protein is CASSEHPPDRYTEAFF. CDR3 nucleotides: TGTGCCAGCAGTGAACACCCCCCCGACAGATACACTGAAGCTTTCTTT.

The chain has TRBV4-1 and TRBJ2-4; TRBD1 agrees at 7 bases. CDR1 and CDR2 (germline): MGHRA, YSYEKL. J gave up 0 bases and V 0 bases, and 8 bases lay outside the gene matches. This CDR3 spans 18 amino acids. CDR3 amino acids: CASSQDREGGRAKNIQYF. The CDR3 DNA sequence: TGCGCCAGCAGCCAAGATCGGGAAGGGGGCAGAGCCAAAAACATTCAGTACTTC.

The V gene is TRBV10-3, the J gene TRBJ2-7, with 7 positions matching TRBD1. CDR3 length equals 13 residues. V gave up 5 bases and J gave up 13 bases; unmatched junction bases: 14. Per the germline V gene, CDR1 is ENHRY and CDR2 is SYGVKD. The CDR3 protein is CAISSPRDSTPYF. The CDR3, as DNA: TGTGCCATCAGTAGCCCCCGGGACAGCACCCCTTACTTC.

This clone was observed once. The chain combines TRBV30 with TRBJ2-5, with D possibly TRBD2 on 5 matching bases. CDR1 is GTSNPN and CDR2 is SVGIG in the germline V gene (reference sequence). CDR3 length: 14 residues. The V gene lost 2 bases and the J gene lost 2 bases, with 12 bases spanning the gap. CDR3 nucleotide sequence: TGTGCCTGGAGTATGGTAGCGACACAAGAGACCCAGTACTTC. Its translation is CAWSMVATQETQYF.

The rearrangement joins TRBV5-1 to TRBJ2-2; maybe TRBD2 (6 bases). The germline gives CDR1 SGHRS, CDR2 YFSETQ. The CDR3 is 15 amino acids. V lost 0 bases and J 2 bases, leaving 8 bases between the germline ends. This chain's CDR3 is CASSLGAGNTGELFF. In DNA form, the CDR3 reads TGCGCCAGCAGCTTGGGTGCGGGAAACACCGGGGAGCTGTTTTTT.

The J gene is TRBJ2-5, the V gene TRBV6-5; D gene uncertain. Germline CDR1 MNHEY, CDR2 SVGAGI. This CDR3 contains 14 residues. Trimming left V 8 bases short and J 1 base short, with 14 bases between. CDR3 protein: CASSNMGSQETQYF. The CDR3 nucleotides are TGTGCCAGCTCCAACATGGGCAGCCAAGAGACCCAGTACTTC.

This clone has only a few counts. V gene TRBV27 combines with J gene TRBJ2-1; 9 bases fit TRBD1. This CDR3 has 15 residues. Trimming cost V 4 bases and J 8 bases; bases outside gene matches: 9. Germline CDR1 reads MNHEY; CDR2 reads SMNVEV (reference sequence). CDR3 in amino acids: CASSYPGQGLDEQFF. The CDR3 nucleotides read TGTGCCAGCAGTTACCCGGGACAGGGTCTCGATGAGCAGTTCTTC.

About this clone: One end of the junction does not line up with germline, which may come from a read error. V and J are TRBV7-7 and TRBJ1-1; D not resolved. CDR1 is SSHAT and CDR2 is FNYEAQ in the germline V gene (reference sequence). The CDR3 has 13 residues. The CDR3 nucleotides are TGTGCTAGCAGCTTAGCGATCGGGACTGAAGCTTTCTTT. Translation gives CASSLAIGTEAFF.

This clone was recorded a few times. This sequence joins TRBV30 and TRBJ1-4, with no clear D. The CDR3 is 14 amino acids. V was shortened by 2 bases and J by 8 bases, with 15 bases between the two germline ends. Germline V gene sequence: CDR1 GTSNPN, CDR2 SVGIG (reference sequence). Here the CDR3 reads CAWSIRRSGEKLFF. DNA for the CDR3: TGTGCCTGGAGTATTCGGCGGAGTGGGGAAAAACTGTTTTTT.

This clone appeared a single time. The chain carries TRBV7-6 and TRBJ1-6, with D possibly TRBD1 on 6 matching bases. Germline-derived CDR1 and CDR2 are SGHVS and FNYEAQ. Trimming stripped 5 bases from V and 5 bases from J, with 10 bases between. CDR3 length: 14 amino acids. The CDR3 coding sequence is TGTGCCAGCAGCCTTGACAGGAATAATTCACCCCTCCACTTT. This codes for CASSLDRNNSPLHF.

The genes are TRBV5-1 and TRBJ2-1; 7 nucleotides align to TRBD2. This CDR3 has 15 residues. The V and J ends lost 0 bases and 3 bases, in that order; junction bases with no gene match: 3. Germline V gene data show CDR1 as SGHRS and CDR2 as YFSETQ. CDR3 bases: TGCGCCAGCAGCTTGGAAGGCGGGAGCTACAATGAGCAGTTCTTC. As protein: CASSLEGGSYNEQFF.

The V gene is TRBV6-5, the J gene TRBJ2-1, with D possibly TRBD1 on 6 matching bases. V gave up 5 bases and J gave up 0 bases, with 8 bases separating them. Germline CDR1 and CDR2: MNHEY and SVGAGI. The CDR3 covers 14 residues. The CDR3 region is CASSRTVSYNEQFF. DNA for the CDR3: TGTGCCAGCAGTCGGACAGTCTCCTACAATGAGCAGTTCTTC.

This clone showed up just a few times. DNA of the CDR3: TGCGCCAGCAGCTTCGGGGGAGATCGGGAGACCCAGTACTTC. Its protein product is CASSFGGDRETQYF. The chain uses TRBV5-1 and TRBJ2-5; TRBD2 is a possible D gene (6 bases). The germline V gene encodes CDR1 SGHRS and CDR2 YFSETQ. Trimming left V 2 bases short and J 5 bases short, with 13 bases between. This CDR3 is 14 amino acids long.

The chain recombines TRBV2 with TRBJ2-2, with D tentatively TRBD1 (6 bases). CDR3 length equals 13 residues. CDR1 and CDR2 (germline): SNHLY, FYNNEI. V lost 6 bases and J lost 6, with 11 bases in between. CDR3 bases: TGTGCCAGCAGGACAGAGGGGGCCGGGGAGCTGTTTTTT. It codes for CASRTEGAGELFF.

Only a few counts were recorded for this clone. This rearrangement joins TRBV6-1 to TRBJ1-2; 11 bases fit TRBD1. Trimming removed 7 bases from V and 8 bases from J; junction bases left unmatched: 9. This CDR3 spans 14 amino acids. Germline lookup yields CDR1 MNHNS and CDR2 SASEGT. This chain's CDR3 is CASNRRTGGGGYTF. The CDR3 nucleotides read TGTGCCAGCAACCGAAGGACAGGGGGCGGAGGCTACACCTTC.

The chain is built from TRBV4-3 and TRBJ2-6; D possibly corresponds to TRBD2 (5 bases). The CDR3 covers 21 residues. The ends were cut back, 3 bases at V and 0 bases at J, with 24 bases in the middle. The germline V gene encodes CDR1 LGHNA and CDR2 YSLEER. CDR3 loop: CASSHEMAAGPPSSGANVLTF. CDR3 in DNA: TGCGCCAGCAGCCACGAAATGGCGGCGGGCCCACCCTCCTCTGGGGCCAACGTCCTGACTTTC.

V and J are TRBV5-7 and TRBJ2-2; the D gene is possibly TRBD2 (5 bases). TRBV5-7 is an ORF, and what it does is uncertain. This CDR3 has 14 amino acids. Trimming took 4 bases from V and 4 from J, leaving 11 bases between them. The CDR3 loop reads CASSPDYSTGELFF. The CDR3 nucleotides are TGTGCCAGCAGCCCCGACTACTCCACCGGGGAGCTGTTTTTT.

The J gene is TRBJ1-4, the V gene TRBV18; TRBD1 agrees at 7 bases. V shed 4 bases and J 2 bases; nucleotides not matched to a gene: 16. Germline V lookup: CDR1 KGHSH, CDR2 LQKENI. The CDR3 runs to 19 residues. CDR3 DNA: TGTGCCAGCTCACTAATTTCAAGTCACAGGGGTCCCACTAATGAAAAACTGTTTTTT. Translated: CASSLISSHRGPTNEKLFF.

This clone was seen only once. The genes are TRBV19 and TRBJ2-2; TRBD2 matches 10 bases. The CDR3 extends over 16 amino acids. The germline CDR1 and CDR2 sequences are LNHDA and SQIVND (reference sequence). J lost 5 bases, V lost 4 bases, and 7 bases had no gene match. The CDR3: CASSTQRGGKTGELFF. The CDR3 region has the DNA TGTGCCAGTAGTACCCAGCGGGGGGGCAAGACCGGGGAGCTGTTTTTT.

This chain links TRBV27 with TRBJ1-6, with 10 bases matching TRBD1. The CDR3 loop spans 15 amino acids. Germline CDR1 reads MNHEY; CDR2 reads SMNVEV (reference sequence). The V gene end was trimmed by 5 bases and the J gene end by 9 bases; junction bases not matched to a gene: 7. The CDR3 sequence is CASSPIGTGVSPLHF. The CDR3 DNA reads TGTGCCAGCAGTCCCATCGGGACAGGGGTTTCACCCCTCCACTTT.

The V call is TRBV27, the J call TRBJ2-1, with a possible D match to TRBD2 (5 bases). The V end lost 9 bases, the J end lost 9 bases, and 18 bases lay between the germline ends. CDR3 length: 13 residues. Looked up from germline, CDR1 is MNHEY and CDR2 is SMNVEV (reference sequence). CDR3 loop: CASNGIKRSEQFF. The CDR3 DNA is TGTGCCAGTAACGGGATTAAGCGGAGTGAGCAGTTCTTC.

This clone was seen a handful of times. The CDR3 sequence is CASSIAGGSYEQYF. The CDR3, as DNA: TGTGCCAGTAGTATAGCGGGGGGCTCCTACGAGCAGTACTTC. The genes are TRBV19 and TRBJ2-7, with 7 bases fitting TRBD2. CDR3 length: 14 residues. Germline V CDR1 and CDR2: LNHDA, SQIVND (reference sequence). V trimming: 1 base; J trimming: 0 bases; junction bases outside the gene matches: 0.

V and J are TRBV29-1 and TRBJ2-5; D remains ambiguous. Germline assignment: CDR1 SQVTM and CDR2 ANQGSEA. This CDR3 has 11 amino acids. With 7 bases removed from V and 1 base from J, the gap between germline ends came to 7 bases. CDR3 coding DNA: TGCAGCGAGGCGGTCCAAGAGACCCAGTACTTC. Translated: CSEAVQETQYF.

The rearrangement uses TRBV7-2 and TRBJ2-7; 11 positions agree with TRBD2. Germline CDR1 reads SGHTA; CDR2 reads FQGNSA. Trimming at V came to 1 base and at J to 5 bases, leaving 4 bases not matched to a gene. The CDR3 sequence is 15 residues long. Written as DNA, the CDR3 is TGTGCCAGCAGCTTAGTAGCGGGGGGGCCCGACGAGCAGTACTTC. It specifies CASSLVAGGPDEQYF.

The chain uses TRBV6-5 and TRBJ2-5; 7 nucleotides align to TRBD1. The CDR3 length is 14 residues. V was clipped by 4 bases and J by 3 bases; unmatched bases: 5. Looked up from germline, CDR1 is MNHEY and CDR2 is SVGAGI. The CDR3 nucleotides are TGTGCCAGCAGTTTGACAGGGCTGGAAGAGACCCAGTACTTC. This codes for CASSLTGLEETQYF.

The chain is built from TRBV27 and TRBJ2-1, with 11 bases matching TRBD2. Germline trimming cut 6 bases from V and 6 bases from J; bases unmatched to any gene: 7. The CDR3 runs to 15 residues. CDR1 is MNHEY and CDR2 is SMNVEV in the germline V gene (reference sequence). In DNA form, the CDR3 reads TGTGCCAGCAGCCCTACTAGCGGGAGTGTCAATGAGCAGTTCTTC. Translating gives CASSPTSGSVNEQFF.

The V and J genes are TRBV30 and TRBJ1-1; D is perhaps TRBD1 (5 bases). Germline CDR1 and CDR2: GTSNPN and SVGIG (reference sequence). V dropped 4 bases and J dropped 8 bases, with 14 bases sitting between them. The CDR3 has 12 residues. The CDR3 coding sequence is TGTGCCTGGACCATAGGGGCTGGGGAAGCTTTCTTT. This codes for CAWTIGAGEAFF.

The rearrangement uses TRBV7-2 and TRBJ2-3; a weak D match, TRBD2 (7 bases). This CDR3 has 15 amino acids. V gave up 5 bases and J gave up 4 bases, with 16 bases separating them. The V gene's germline CDR1 is SGHTA and CDR2 FQGNSA. The CDR3 here is CASSQNWGGADTQYF. Written as DNA, the CDR3 is TGTGCCAGCAGCCAGAATTGGGGGGGCGCAGATACGCAGTATTTT. The variable domain in full, completed from reference TRBV7-2 and TRBJ2-3, reads GAGVSQSPSNKVTEKGKDVELRCDPISGHTALYWYRQSLGQGLEFLIYFQGNSAPDKSGLPSDRFSAERTGGSVSTLTIQRTQQEDSAVYLCASSQNWGGADTQYFGPGTRLTVL.